The 14 T cell receptor beta chains reported below all come from one sample, sequenced in a study of cytomegalovirus exposure and HLA in healthy donors. The PCR was carried out with 60 Vbeta primers and 13 Jbeta primers. Produced via immunoSEQ multiplex PCR; TCRdb's table is partial and in-frame only. Of 100,000 to 150,000 clones listed, 75% to 85% are singletons. The material sequenced was PBMCs. The origin of the receptors is a man aged 50 to 60 in good health and CMV-seronegative.

The V gene is TRBV9, the J gene TRBJ2-3; the D gene is possibly TRBD2 (6 bases). Germline lookup yields CDR1 SGDLS and CDR2 YYNGEE. The germline V and J ends were trimmed by 7 bases and 0 bases, with 9 bases remaining between them. The CDR3 has 13 residues. The CDR3 nucleotides read TGTGCCAGCTGCCGGGGGAGCACAGATACGCAGTATTTT. Its translation is CASCRGSTDTQYF.

The gene calls are TRBV18 and TRBJ1-5; 8 nucleotides match TRBD1. The trim removed 0 bases at V and 6 bases at J, leaving 4 bases unmatched. The CDR3 is 15 residues long. Germline values: CDR1 KGHSH, CDR2 LQKENI. CDR3 region: CASSPPGQGGQPQHF. The CDR3 DNA reads as TGTGCCAGCTCACCACCTGGACAGGGCGGTCAGCCCCAGCATTTT. Looking up the rest from reference TRBV18 and TRBJ1-5 gives the full variable domain: NAGVMQNPRHLVRRRGQEARLRCSPMKGHSHVYWYRQLPEEGLKFMVYLQKENIIDESGMPKERFSAEFPKEGPSILRIQQVVRGDSAAYFCASSPPGQGGQPQHFGDGTRLSIL.

The chain uses TRBV5-1 and TRBJ1-2; TRBD1 matches at 7 bases. The CDR3 runs 16 residues. Germline V lookup: CDR1 SGHRS, CDR2 YFSETQ. J gave up 10 bases and V 0 bases, and 15 bases lay outside the gene matches. CDR3 amino acids: CASSLGGGAELSSYTF. CDR3 nucleotide sequence: TGCGCCAGCAGCTTGGGAGGGGGCGCCGAACTTTCTTCCTACACCTTC.

The CDR3 nucleotides read TGTGCCAGCAGTGAAGCGAGGAGCGGGGGTAGGTTAACGCAGTATTTT. Encoded protein: CASSEARSGGRLTQYF. The chain links TRBV6-1 to TRBJ2-3, with 8 bases fitting TRBD2. The CDR3 has 16 residues. V lost 0 bases, J lost 9 bases, and 11 bases stayed unmatched. Germline values: CDR1 MNHNS, CDR2 SASEGT.

This clone was seen once. The junction does not match germline at one end; this may be a read error. The J gene is TRBJ1-1, the V gene TRBV7-9, with D possibly TRBD1 on 5 matching bases. Per germline, CDR1 SEHNR and CDR2 FQNEAQ (reference sequence). The CDR3 totals 14 residues. The CDR3 region is CSSSLGAMNTEAFF. CDR3 nucleotide sequence: TGTTCCAGCAGCTTAGGGGCGATGAACACTGAAGCTTTCTTT.

This clone was found once. This sequence joins TRBV6-5 and TRBJ2-1; weak D call: TRBD1 (6 bases). CDR1 and CDR2 from the germline V gene are MNHEY and SVGAGI. The CDR3 runs 13 residues. The ends were cut back, 5 bases at V and 9 bases at J, with 14 bases in the middle. Written as DNA, the CDR3 is TGTGCCAGCAGTACCAACAGGGATACTGAGCAGTTCTTC. It yields the protein CASSTNRDTEQFF.

The gene calls are TRBV6-5 and TRBJ2-7, with 9 nucleotides matching TRBD1. The CDR3 spans 15 residues. The trim removed 5 bases at V and 2 bases at J, leaving 7 bases unmatched. CDR1 and CDR2 (germline): MNHEY, SVGAGI. The CDR3 sequence: CASSNYGTGTYEQYF. In DNA form, the CDR3 reads TGTGCCAGCAGTAACTACGGGACAGGGACCTACGAGCAGTACTTC.

J is TRBJ1-1 and V is TRBV29-1, with TRBD1 identical over 9 bases. Trimming took 7 bases from V and 10 from J; bases not matched to a gene: 13. CDR1 is SQVTM and CDR2 is ANQGSEA in the germline V gene. This CDR3 spans 13 amino acids. The CDR3 reads CSATVGQGWGAFF. CDR3 in DNA: TGCAGCGCTACGGTGGGACAGGGCTGGGGAGCTTTCTTT.

The rearrangement joins TRBV19 to TRBJ2-2; 13 nucleotides line up with TRBD2. Trimming cost V 4 bases and J 4 bases; bases outside gene matches: 6. Germline V gene sequence: CDR1 LNHDA, CDR2 SQIVND (reference sequence). The CDR3 is made up of 17 amino acids. The CDR3 spells CASSKGTSGVRTGELFF. The DNA for the CDR3 is TGTGCCAGTAGTAAGGGGACTAGCGGGGTCCGCACCGGGGAGCTGTTTTTT.

This clone was picked up a small number of times. V is TRBV7-9 and J is TRBJ2-6; 7 bases fit TRBD1. Germline V gives CDR1 SEHNR, CDR2 FQNEAQ (reference sequence). V gave up 8 bases and J gave up 2 bases; unmatched junction bases: 3. This CDR3 has 14 amino acids. CDR3 bases: TGTGCCAGCGAAACAGGGGCTGGGGCCAACGTCCTGACTTTC. Translated, it gives CASETGAGANVLTF. The whole variable domain, filled in from reference TRBV7-9 and TRBJ2-6, reads DTGVSQNPRHKITKRGQNVTFRCDPISEHNRLYWYRQTLGQGPEFLTYFQNEAQLEKSRLLSDRFSAERPKGSFSTLEIQRTEQGDSAMYLCASETGAGANVLTFGAGSRLTVL.

This clone was detected only a few times. The rearrangement links TRBV7-8 to TRBJ2-7, with TRBD1 matching 7 bases. V lost 4 bases and J lost 5; bases outside the gene matches: 2. Looked up from germline, CDR1 is SGHVS and CDR2 is FQNEAQ. The CDR3 loop spans 12 amino acids. The CDR3 sequence is CASSSTGNEQYV. The CDR3, as DNA: TGTGCCAGCAGCTCGACAGGGAACGAGCAGTACGTC.

The rearrangement links TRBV25-1 to TRBJ2-3; 13 nucleotides match TRBD2. CDR1 and CDR2 from the germline V gene are MGHDK and SYGVNS. This CDR3 spans 15 amino acids. Trimming removed 10 bases from V and 1 base from J; junction bases left unmatched: 5. In DNA, the CDR3 is TGTGCCACCTTCGGGACTAGCGGGGGCACAGATACGCAGTATTTT. Translating it yields CATFGTSGGTDTQYF.

V is TRBV6-4 and J is TRBJ2-1, with D tentatively TRBD2 (7 bases). This CDR3 is built from 16 residues. Looked up from germline, CDR1 is MRHNA and CDR2 is SNTAGT. Trimming pared 4 bases from V and 6 bases from J, leaving 19 bases between. The CDR3 spells CASSVQGGLGTNEQFF. The CDR3, as DNA: TGTGCCAGCAGTGTACAGGGAGGGTTGGGTACCAATGAGCAGTTCTTC.

V is TRBV6-5 and J is TRBJ2-6; TRBD1 is a possible D gene (6 bases). From germline, CDR1 is MNHEY and CDR2 SVGAGI. The V end was cut by 10 bases, the J end by 4 bases, with 8 bases between. CDR3 length: 12 residues. The CDR3 spells CAIGTGANVLTF. CDR3 DNA sequence: TGTGCCATCGGGACAGGGGCCAACGTCCTGACTTTC.